Included here is one TCR beta chain sequence, with context. This entry comes from a study of blood T cell repertoires in COVID-19. Turning to the study itself: Researchers got acute and convalescent COVID-19 samples from the United States, Italy and Spain. Sources were T cells, B-cell-depleted T cells, or PBMCs; the material itself was cDNA or gDNA.

The germline V gene encodes CDR1 LGHNA and CDR2 YNFKEQ. With 1 base clipped from V and 7 bases from J, the junction kept 11 bases outside the gene matches. The CDR3 has 17 amino acids. Original processing methods: Reference gene primer amplification yielded estimated nucleated cell counts. The protocol was immunoSEQ multiplex PCR, while the TCRdb copy is restricted to in-frame clones and leaves out a portion. That table is the source of V, J and clone size, and D and trimming were worked out from the DNA. The sample lists about 120,000 clones; over 80% were seen once. The source of this sequence is a man younger than 45 with acute or convalescent COVID-19. The chain uses TRBV4-2 and TRBJ2-1, with TRBD1 matching 9 bases. The sequenced sample consisted of peripheral blood. This CDR3 reads CASSQAVRDRAQNEQFF. CDR3 sequence (DNA): TGTGCCAGCAGCCAAGCGGTTCGGGACAGGGCTCAGAATGAGCAGTTCTTC.